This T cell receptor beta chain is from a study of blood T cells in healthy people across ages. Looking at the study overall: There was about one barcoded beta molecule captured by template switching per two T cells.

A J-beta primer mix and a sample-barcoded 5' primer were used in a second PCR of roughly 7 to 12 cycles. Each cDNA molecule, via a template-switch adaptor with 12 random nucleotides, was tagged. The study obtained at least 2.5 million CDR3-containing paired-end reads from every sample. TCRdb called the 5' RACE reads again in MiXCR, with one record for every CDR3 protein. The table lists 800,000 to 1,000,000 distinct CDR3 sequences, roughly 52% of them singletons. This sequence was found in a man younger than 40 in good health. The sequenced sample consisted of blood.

This chain's CDR3 is CASKTSGGGDTQYF. In DNA, the CDR3 is TGTGCCAGCAAAACTAGCGGGGGGGGAGATACGCAGTATTTT. This rearrangement joins TRBV3-1 to TRBJ2-3; 13 bases map to TRBD2. Germline lookup yields CDR1 LGHDT and CDR2 YNNKEL (reference sequence). The CDR3 is 14 residues long. V lost 7 bases and J lost 5; bases outside the gene matches: 3.